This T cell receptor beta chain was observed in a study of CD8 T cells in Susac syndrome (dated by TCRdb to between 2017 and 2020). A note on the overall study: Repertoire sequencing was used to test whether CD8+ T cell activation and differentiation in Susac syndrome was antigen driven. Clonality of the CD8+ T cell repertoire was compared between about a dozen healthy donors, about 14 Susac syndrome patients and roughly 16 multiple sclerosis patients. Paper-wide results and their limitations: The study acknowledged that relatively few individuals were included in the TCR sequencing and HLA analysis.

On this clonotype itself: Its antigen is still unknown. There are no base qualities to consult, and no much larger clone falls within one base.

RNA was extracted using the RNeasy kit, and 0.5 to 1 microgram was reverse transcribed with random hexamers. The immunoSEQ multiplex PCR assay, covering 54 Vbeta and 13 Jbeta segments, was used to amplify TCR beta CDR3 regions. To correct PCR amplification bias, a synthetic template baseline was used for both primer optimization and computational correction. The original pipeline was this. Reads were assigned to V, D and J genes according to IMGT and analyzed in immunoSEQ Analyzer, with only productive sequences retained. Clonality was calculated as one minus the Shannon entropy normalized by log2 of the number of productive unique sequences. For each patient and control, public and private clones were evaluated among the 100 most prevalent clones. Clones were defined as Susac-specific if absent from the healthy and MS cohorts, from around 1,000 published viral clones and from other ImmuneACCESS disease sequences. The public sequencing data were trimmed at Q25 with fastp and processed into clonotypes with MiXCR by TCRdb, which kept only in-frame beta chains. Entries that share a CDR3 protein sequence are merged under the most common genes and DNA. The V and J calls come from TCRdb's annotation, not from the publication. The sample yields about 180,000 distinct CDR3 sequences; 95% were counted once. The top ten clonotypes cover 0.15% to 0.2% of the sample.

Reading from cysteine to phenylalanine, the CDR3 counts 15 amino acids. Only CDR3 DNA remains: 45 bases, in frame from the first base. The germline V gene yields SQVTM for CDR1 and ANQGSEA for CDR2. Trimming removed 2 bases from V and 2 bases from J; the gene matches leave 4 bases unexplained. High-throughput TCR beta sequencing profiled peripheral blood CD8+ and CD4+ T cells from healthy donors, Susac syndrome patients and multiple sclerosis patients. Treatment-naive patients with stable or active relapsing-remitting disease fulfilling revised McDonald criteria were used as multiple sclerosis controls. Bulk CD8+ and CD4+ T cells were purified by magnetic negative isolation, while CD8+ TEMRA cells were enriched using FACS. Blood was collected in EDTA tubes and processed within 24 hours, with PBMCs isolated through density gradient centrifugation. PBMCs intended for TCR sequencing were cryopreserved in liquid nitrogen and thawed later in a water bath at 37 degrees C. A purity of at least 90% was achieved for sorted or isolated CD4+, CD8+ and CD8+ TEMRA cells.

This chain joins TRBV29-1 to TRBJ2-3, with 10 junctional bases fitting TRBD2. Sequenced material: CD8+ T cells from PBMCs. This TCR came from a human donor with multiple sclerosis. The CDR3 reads CSVEWLAGDTDTQYF. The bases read TGCAGCGTTGAATGGCTAGCGGGAGACACAGATACGCAGTATTTT.